Shown below are 28 T cell receptor beta chains from a single sample sequenced in a study of shared clonotypes between healthy human individuals. Profiling relied on immunoSEQ multiplex PCR, and the TCRdb table lists in-frame clones only, not all of them. Among 1.4 million or so clones listed, less than 99% were seen once. Material: naive CD4+ T cells sorted from blood. As to subset: CD45RA+ positively selected. Source of these receptors: a man younger than 45 in good health.

J is TRBJ2-5 and V is TRBV7-9; 7 bases align to TRBD1. In germline, CDR1 is SEHNR, CDR2 FQNEAQ (reference sequence). This CDR3 comprises 15 residues. J was trimmed by 2 bases and V by 4 bases; bases with no gene match: 7. The CDR3 is CASSSTGAPQETQYF. DNA of the CDR3: TGTGCCAGCAGCTCCACAGGGGCCCCACAAGAGACCCAGTACTTC.

This clone was found once. This chain connects TRBV5-1 to TRBJ2-1; 12 bases agree with TRBD2. The V and J ends lost 4 bases and 8 bases, in that order; junction bases with no gene match: 7. This CDR3 is 15 amino acids long. From germline, CDR1 is SGHRS and CDR2 YFSETQ. Here the CDR3 reads CASSPSGRAAHEQFF. CDR3 DNA: TGCGCCAGCAGCCCTAGCGGGAGGGCGGCCCATGAGCAGTTCTTC.

The chain links TRBV18 to TRBJ1-3; no reliable D call. CDR3 length: 15 amino acids. V was shortened by 1 base and J by 3 bases, with 10 bases between the two germline ends. From germline, CDR1 is KGHSH and CDR2 LQKENI. The DNA of the CDR3 is TGTGCCAGCTCACCACTAGGTAGCGGTGGAAACACCATATATTTT. It yields the protein CASSPLGSGGNTIYF.

The chain carries TRBV7-2 and TRBJ2-4; D is possibly TRBD1 (6 bases). The CDR3 has 14 amino acids. Trimming removed 3 bases from V and 1 base from J, with 7 bases in between. The germline CDR1 and CDR2 sequences are SGHTA and FQGNSA. CDR3 in amino acids: CASSFGGAKNIQYF. DNA of the CDR3: TGTGCCAGCAGCTTTGGGGGCGCCAAAAACATTCAGTACTTC.

This clone was seen only once. This rearrangement joins TRBV7-2 to TRBJ2-7, with D perhaps matching TRBD2 (6 bases). CDR1 and CDR2 (germline): SGHTA, FQGNSA. The CDR3 extends over 14 amino acids. V shed 3 bases and J shed 4 bases, with 13 bases lying between them. CDR3 bases: TGTGCCAGCAGCTTTCTAGCGAACGGATACGAGCAGTACTTC. Protein: CASSFLANGYEQYF.

In this sample, this clone turned up once. The V and J genes are TRBV4-1 and TRBJ2-1; D is ambiguous. The CDR3 spans 13 residues. Per germline, CDR1 MGHRA and CDR2 YSYEKL. V was trimmed by 1 base and J by 8 bases, leaving 9 bases between them. CDR3 protein: CASSQARWHEQFF. The CDR3 DNA is TGCGCCAGCAGCCAAGCCCGATGGCATGAGCAGTTCTTC.

The CDR3 spells CAISGRGLDEQYF. Here the CDR3 DNA reads TGTGCCATCAGTGGCAGGGGGCTCGACGAGCAGTACTTC. The genes are TRBV10-3 and TRBJ2-7, with 8 bases lining up with TRBD1. The CDR3 is 13 amino acids. Per the germline V gene, CDR1 is ENHRY and CDR2 is SYGVKD. V lost 4 bases and J lost 5; bases outside the gene matches: 4.

The chain links TRBV30 to TRBJ2-5; possible D gene TRBD1, 5 bases. V was cut by 5 bases and J by 2 bases, with 6 bases left in between. The CDR3 length is 11 residues. Per germline, CDR1 GTSNPN and CDR2 SVGIG (reference sequence). The CDR3 loop reads CAWRQQETQYF. In DNA form, the CDR3 reads TGTGCCTGGCGACAGCAAGAGACCCAGTACTTC.

The chain links TRBV6-1 to TRBJ2-3; D remains unclear. The V end lost 1 base, the J end lost 2 bases, and 4 bases lay between the germline ends. The CDR3 contains 13 residues. Germline lookup yields CDR1 MNHNS and CDR2 SASEGT. CDR3 sequence: CASSEVFTDTQYF. The CDR3 coding sequence is TGTGCCAGCAGTGAAGTTTTCACAGATACGCAGTATTTT.

The rearrangement joins TRBV27 to TRBJ2-1; possibly TRBD2 for D (6 bases). CDR3 size: 13 residues. V dropped 5 bases and J dropped 8 bases, with 13 bases sitting between them. Germline V lookup: CDR1 MNHEY, CDR2 SMNVEV (reference sequence). As DNA, the CDR3 is TGTGCCAGCAGTAGTCTAGCGATTGATGAGCAGTTCTTC. This codes for CASSSLAIDEQFF.

The rearrangement uses TRBV6-5 and TRBJ2-4; no clear D. The CDR3 extends over 15 amino acids. The germline gives CDR1 MNHEY, CDR2 SVGAGI. Between the trimmed V and J ends, which lost 5 bases and 0 bases, there was a span of 11 bases. The CDR3 is CASSPRHIAKNIQYF. CDR3 in DNA: TGTGCCAGCAGTCCAAGACACATAGCCAAAAACATTCAGTACTTC.

This clone was observed once. The chain joins TRBV9 to TRBJ2-7; possible D gene TRBD2, 6 bases. The CDR3 covers 14 residues. The V and J ends lost 2 bases and 6 bases respectively, with 15 bases between them. The germline CDR1 and CDR2 sequences are SGDLS and YYNGEE. CDR3 nucleotide sequence: TGTGCCAGCAGCGTTACCGGGAGTTCCGGCGAGCAGTACTTC. As protein: CASSVTGSSGEQYF.

The chain links TRBV19 to TRBJ2-6; 11 positions match TRBD1. The CDR3 is made up of 18 amino acids. The V gene end was trimmed by 0 bases and the J gene end by 1 base; junction bases not matched to a gene: 2. CDR1 is LNHDA and CDR2 is SQIVND in the germline V gene (reference sequence). The DNA of the CDR3 is TGTGCCAGTAGTATAGATAGGGACAGGGGGTCTGGGGCCAACGTCCTGACTTTC. Protein sequence: CASSIDRDRGSGANVLTF.

The chain recombines TRBV28 with TRBJ1-4; D unclear. V lost 8 bases and J 4 bases, leaving 11 bases between the germline ends. Germline V gene lookup returns CDR1 MDHEN and CDR2 SYDVKM. The CDR3 length is 13 residues. Here the CDR3 reads CASVEGSNEKLFF. The CDR3 DNA reads as TGTGCCAGCGTCGAAGGGAGTAATGAAAAACTGTTTTTT.

J is TRBJ2-5 and V is TRBV2; D unclear. The length of the CDR3 is 14 residues. Germline assignment: CDR1 SNHLY and CDR2 FYNNEI. With 7 bases removed from V and 7 bases from J, the gap between germline ends came to 19 bases. CDR3 protein: CASTPHFNPGTQYF. CDR3 in DNA: TGTGCCAGCACCCCGCACTTTAACCCCGGGACCCAGTACTTC. Complete variable domain (other parts from reference TRBV2 and TRBJ2-5): EPEVTQTPSHQVTQMGQEVILRCVPISNHLYFYWYRQILGQKVEFLVSFYNNEISEKSEIFDDQFSVERPDGSNFTLKIRSTKLEDSAMYFCASTPHFNPGTQYFGPGTRLLVL.

This rearrangement joins TRBV28 to TRBJ2-7; no firm D call. The V gene lost 3 bases and the J gene lost 4 bases, with 10 bases spanning the gap. Per germline, CDR1 MDHEN and CDR2 SYDVKM. The CDR3 loop spans 13 amino acids. CDR3 protein: CASSLAPLYEQYF. As DNA, the CDR3 is TGTGCCAGCAGTTTGGCGCCCCTATACGAGCAGTACTTC.

V gene TRBV30 combines with J gene TRBJ1-1; D might be TRBD1 (5 bases). This CDR3 region has 11 residues. V lost 4 bases to trimming and J lost 7 bases, with 10 bases between them. Germline CDR1 and CDR2: GTSNPN and SVGIG (reference sequence). CDR3 amino acids: CAWKGPGEAFF. In nucleotides, the CDR3 is TGTGCCTGGAAGGGGCCGGGTGAAGCTTTCTTT.

The J gene is TRBJ1-2, the V gene TRBV7-9, with TRBD1 as a possible D gene (5 bases). This CDR3 is built from 13 residues. The V and J ends lost 5 bases and 4 bases respectively, with 11 bases between them. Germline V gives CDR1 SEHNR, CDR2 FQNEAQ (reference sequence). In nucleotides, the CDR3 is TGTGCCAGCAGCCCTCACGGGGGCTATGGCTACACCTTC. Translating gives CASSPHGGYGYTF.

The J gene is TRBJ2-4, the V gene TRBV29-1; TRBD1 agrees at 7 bases. The CDR3 consists of 15 residues. Per germline, CDR1 SQVTM and CDR2 ANQGSEA. V lost 7 bases to trimming and J lost 8 bases; unmatched junction nucleotides: 17. CDR3: CSATGVGGATDIQYF. The CDR3 DNA is TGCAGCGCCACCGGAGTAGGGGGCGCGACGGACATTCAGTACTTC.

This clone is a singleton in its sample. The chain uses TRBV4-1 and TRBJ2-1, with TRBD1 identical over 9 bases. The junction had 11 bases not matched to a gene; V was cut back by 1 base and J by 10 bases. The CDR3 spans 16 residues. The germline V gene encodes CDR1 MGHRA and CDR2 YSYEKL. The DNA of the CDR3 is TGCGCCAGCAGCCAAGCACCGGGACAGGGAATACGGGAGCAGTTCTTC. Its translation is CASSQAPGQGIREQFF.

This clone was recorded once. The same CDR3 also results from other DNA sequences found in this sample. The chain couples TRBV7-8 to TRBJ1-2; D perhaps matches TRBD1 (6 bases). The CDR3 runs to 14 residues. Germline V gene sequence: CDR1 SGHVS, CDR2 FQNEAQ. V was cut by 3 bases and J by 2 bases, with 10 bases left in between. As DNA, the CDR3 is TGTGCCAGCAGCTTGGCAGGACAGAACTATGGCTACACCTTC. Protein: CASSLAGQNYGYTF. The full variable domain, completed using reference TRBV7-8 and TRBJ1-2, is GAGVSQSPRYKVAKRGQDVALRCDPISGHVSLFWYQQALGQGPEFLTYFQNEAQLDKSGLPSDRFFAERPEGSVSTLKIQRTQQEDSAVYLCASSLAGQNYGYTFGSGTRLTVV.

The table lists this clone with a count of one. This chain links TRBV28 with TRBJ2-7, with D perhaps being TRBD1 or TRBD2 (6 bases each). The CDR3 extends over 12 amino acids. Trimming stripped 7 bases from V and 7 bases from J, with 14 bases between. The germline CDR1 and CDR2 sequences are MDHEN and SYDVKM. The CDR3 bases are TGTGCCAGCATAGGGGGGCCGGGTGAGCAGTACTTC. Its translation: CASIGGPGEQYF.

This chain uses TRBV19 with TRBJ2-7, with 10 bases identical to TRBD1. CDR3 length: 13 amino acids. The V and J ends lost 10 bases and 7 bases, in that order; junction bases with no gene match: 10. Per germline, CDR1 LNHDA and CDR2 SQIVND (reference sequence). The DNA for the CDR3 is TGTGCCACCCGGGACAGGGGAGTTAAAGAGCAGTACTTC. This codes for CATRDRGVKEQYF.

This rearrangement joins TRBV7-2 to TRBJ1-2; the match to TRBD1 covers 7 bases. CDR1 is SGHTA, CDR2 FQGNSA, per germline. The CDR3 spans 15 residues. Germline trimming cut 1 base from V and 4 bases from J; bases unmatched to any gene: 6. The chain's CDR3 is CASSLGAGGLYGYTF. In DNA, the CDR3 is TGTGCCAGCAGCTTAGGAGCAGGGGGGCTCTATGGCTACACCTTC.

The J gene is TRBJ2-3, the V gene TRBV5-1; TRBD1 agrees at 7 bases. From germline, CDR1 is SGHRS and CDR2 YFSETQ. V was pared by 6 bases and J by 0 bases, with 7 bases of the junction left unmatched. This CDR3 has 15 amino acids. CDR3 protein: CASNRQGLSTDTQYF. CDR3 DNA sequence: TGCGCCAGCAACAGACAGGGCCTTAGCACAGATACGCAGTATTTT. The full variable domain, in which reference TRBV5-1 and TRBJ2-3 provide the parts outside the CDR3, is KAGVTQTPRYLIKTRGQQVTLSCSPISGHRSVSWYQQTPGQGLQFLFEYFSETQRNKGNFPGRFSGRQFSNSRSEMNVSTLELGDSALYLCASNRQGLSTDTQYFGPGTRLTVL.

This clone was seen once. The chain uses TRBV27 and TRBJ1-1; D gene ambiguous. V shed 6 bases and J shed 1 base, with 9 bases lying between them. This CDR3 spans 13 amino acids. Germline CDR1 is MNHEY and CDR2 is SMNVEV (reference sequence). For the CDR3, the DNA is TGTGCCAGCAGCCCCTTCAGGAACACTGAAGCTTTCTTT. This gives the protein CASSPFRNTEAFF.

The genes are TRBV11-2 and TRBJ2-3; D is uncertain. Trimming removed 5 bases from V and 10 bases from J, with 13 bases in between. Germline V gene data show CDR1 as SGHAT and CDR2 as FQNNGV. The CDR3 loop spans 12 amino acids. The CDR3 protein is CASSQLLSPQYF. As DNA, the CDR3 is TGTGCCAGCAGCCAGCTACTGTCGCCGCAGTATTTT.

The chain employs TRBV20-1 and TRBJ1-1; D might be TRBD1 (5 bases). The CDR3 contains 11 residues. Trimming stripped 6 bases from V and 11 bases from J, with 16 bases between. Germline-derived CDR1 and CDR2 are DFQATT and SNEGSKA (reference sequence). This chain's CDR3 is CSALERDVAFF. CDR3 DNA sequence: TGCAGTGCCCTGGAGAGGGACGTGGCTTTCTTT.